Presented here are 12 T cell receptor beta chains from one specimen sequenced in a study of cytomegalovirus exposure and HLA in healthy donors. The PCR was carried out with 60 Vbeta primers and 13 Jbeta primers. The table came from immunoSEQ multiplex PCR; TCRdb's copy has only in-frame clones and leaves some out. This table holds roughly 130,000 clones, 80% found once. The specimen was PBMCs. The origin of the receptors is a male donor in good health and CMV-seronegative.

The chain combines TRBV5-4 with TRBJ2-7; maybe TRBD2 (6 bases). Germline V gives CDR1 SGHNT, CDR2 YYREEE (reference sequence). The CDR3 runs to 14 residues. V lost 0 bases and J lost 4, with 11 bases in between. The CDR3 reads CASSLGGIKYEQYF. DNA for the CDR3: TGTGCCAGCAGCTTGGGCGGGATAAAATACGAGCAGTACTTC.

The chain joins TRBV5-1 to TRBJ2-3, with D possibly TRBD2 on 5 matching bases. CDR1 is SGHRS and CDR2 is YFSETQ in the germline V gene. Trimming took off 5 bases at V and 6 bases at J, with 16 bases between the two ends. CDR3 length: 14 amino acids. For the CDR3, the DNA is TGCGCCAGCAGAACATGGGATAGCGTGGATACGCAGTATTTT. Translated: CASRTWDSVDTQYF.

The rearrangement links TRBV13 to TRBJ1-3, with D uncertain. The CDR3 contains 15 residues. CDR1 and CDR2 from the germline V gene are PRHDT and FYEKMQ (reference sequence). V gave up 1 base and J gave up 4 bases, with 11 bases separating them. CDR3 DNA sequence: TGTGCCAGCAGCTTAGTAGGACTGAAGGGAAACACCATATATTTT. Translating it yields CASSLVGLKGNTIYF.

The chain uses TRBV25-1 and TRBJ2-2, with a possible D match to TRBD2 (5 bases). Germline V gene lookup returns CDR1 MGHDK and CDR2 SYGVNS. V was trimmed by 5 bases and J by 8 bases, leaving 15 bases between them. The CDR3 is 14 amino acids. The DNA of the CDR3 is TGTGCCAGCAGTCCCCCCACCTGGACTGGGGAGCTGTTTTTT. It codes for CASSPPTWTGELFF.

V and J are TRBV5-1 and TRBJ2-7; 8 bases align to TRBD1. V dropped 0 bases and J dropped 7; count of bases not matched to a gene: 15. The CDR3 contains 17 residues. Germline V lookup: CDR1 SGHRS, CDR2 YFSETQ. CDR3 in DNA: TGCGCCAGCAGCTTGGGTCTCATGACAGGGGCCCATGAGGAGCAGTACTTC. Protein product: CASSLGLMTGAHEEQYF.

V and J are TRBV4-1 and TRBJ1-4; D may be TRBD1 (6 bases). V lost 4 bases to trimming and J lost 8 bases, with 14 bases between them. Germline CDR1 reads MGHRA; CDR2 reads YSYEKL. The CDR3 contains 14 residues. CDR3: CASSRTVTGEKLFF. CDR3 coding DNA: TGCGCCAGCAGCCGGACAGTTACGGGGGAAAAACTGTTTTTT.

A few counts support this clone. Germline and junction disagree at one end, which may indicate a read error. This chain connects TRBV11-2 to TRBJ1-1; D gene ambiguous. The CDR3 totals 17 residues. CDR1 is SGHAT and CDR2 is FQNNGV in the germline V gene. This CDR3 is CASTLDLWGATNTEAFF. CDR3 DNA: TGTGCCAGCACCTTAGACCTTTGGGGAGCCACGAACACTGAAGCTTTCTTT.

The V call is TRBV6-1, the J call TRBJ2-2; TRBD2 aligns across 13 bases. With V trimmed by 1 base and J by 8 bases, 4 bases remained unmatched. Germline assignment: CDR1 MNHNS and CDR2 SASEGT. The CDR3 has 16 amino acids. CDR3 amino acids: CASSEDVGLAGGELFF. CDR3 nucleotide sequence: TGTGCCAGCAGTGAAGATGTGGGACTAGCGGGAGGGGAGCTGTTTTTT.

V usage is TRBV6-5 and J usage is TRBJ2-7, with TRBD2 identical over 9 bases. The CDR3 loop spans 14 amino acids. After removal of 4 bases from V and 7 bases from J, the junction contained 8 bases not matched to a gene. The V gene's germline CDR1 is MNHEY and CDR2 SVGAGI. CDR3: CASSWREGLGEQYF. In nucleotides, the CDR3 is TGTGCCAGCAGTTGGCGGGAGGGCCTTGGGGAGCAGTACTTC.

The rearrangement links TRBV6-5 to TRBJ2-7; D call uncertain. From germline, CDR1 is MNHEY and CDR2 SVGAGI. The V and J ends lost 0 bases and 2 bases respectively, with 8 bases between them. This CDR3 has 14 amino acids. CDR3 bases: TGTGCCAGCAGTTACTCGAGAGTAACCTACGAGCAGTACTTC. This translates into CASSYSRVTYEQYF.

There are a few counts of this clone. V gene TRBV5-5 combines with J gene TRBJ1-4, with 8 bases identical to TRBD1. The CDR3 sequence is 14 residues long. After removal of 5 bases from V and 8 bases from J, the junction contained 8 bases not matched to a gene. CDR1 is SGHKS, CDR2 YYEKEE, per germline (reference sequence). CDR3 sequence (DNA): TGTGCCAGCAGGGGCAGGGGGCGTTACGAAAAACTGTTTTTT. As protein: CASRGRGRYEKLFF.

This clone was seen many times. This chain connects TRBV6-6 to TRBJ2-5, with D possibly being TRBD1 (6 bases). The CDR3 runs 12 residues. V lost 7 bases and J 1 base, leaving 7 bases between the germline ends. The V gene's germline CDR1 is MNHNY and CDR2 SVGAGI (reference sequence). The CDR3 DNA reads TGTGCCAGCAAGGACAGCCAAGAGACCCAGTACTTC. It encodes CASKDSQETQYF.